The 14 T cell receptor beta chains below come from one sample, sequenced in a study of identical twins. TCRdb ran MiXCR on the 5' RACE reads and lists one entry per CDR3 protein. The table lists 1.5 million to 2 million distinct CDR3 sequences, under 35% of them singletons. The sample comprised cord blood. The receptors derive from a newborn girl in good health.

The table lists this clonotype with a few counts. This rearrangement joins TRBV20-1 to TRBJ2-1, with TRBD2 matching over 9 bases. Losses at the gene ends were 0 bases for V and 4 bases for J; bases not matched to a gene: 7. Germline V gene sequence: CDR1 DFQATT, CDR2 SNEGSKA (reference sequence). This CDR3 contains 16 residues. The CDR3 DNA is TGCAGTGCTAGAGATTTTCGCAGCGGGGGGTACAATGAGCAGTTCTTC. Its protein is CSARDFRSGGYNEQFF.

The rearrangement links TRBV27 to TRBJ2-7; D not resolved. The CDR3 has 14 amino acids. V was shortened by 5 bases and J by 4 bases, with 15 bases between the two germline ends. CDR1 and CDR2 (germline): MNHEY, SMNVEV (reference sequence). CDR3 coding DNA: TGTGCCAGCAGTACATCAAGGTTAGGGTACGAGCAGTACTTC. Amino acids: CASSTSRLGYEQYF.

This clonotype was detected once. The V call is TRBV21-1, the J call TRBJ2-5; TRBD2, as called in the table, went unchecked against the DNA. Gene TRBJ2-7 matches the end of the DNA better, so the J call may be wrong. TRBV21-1 is given as a pseudogene. This CDR3 spans 15 amino acids. The CDR3 DNA follows: TGTGCCAGCAGCAAAGGAGTCCAGAGTCGATACGAGCAGTACTTC. It is translated as CASSKGVQSRYEQYF.

This clonotype was observed a handful of times. The chain is built from TRBV2 and TRBJ1-2, with D unclear. Germline-derived CDR1 and CDR2 are SNHLY and FYNNEI. The CDR3 is 13 residues long. V lost 2 bases, J lost 4 bases, and 8 bases lay in between. The CDR3 nucleotides are TGTGCCAGCAGTGAACTGTATGGCTATGGCTACACCTTC. Protein product: CASSELYGYGYTF.

This clonotype was seen more than once but under ten times. This rearrangement joins TRBV5-1 to TRBJ2-3; D uncertain. Germline V gene data show CDR1 as SGHRS and CDR2 as YFSETQ. V lost 5 bases to trimming and J lost 5 bases, with 12 bases between them. There are 13 residues in the CDR3. This CDR3 reads CASRLSRRDTQYF. In DNA form, the CDR3 reads TGCGCCAGCAGGCTCTCGAGGAGAGATACGCAGTATTTT.

In its sample, this clonotype was seen many times. The chain recombines TRBV12-3 or TRBV12-4 with TRBJ2-7, with 7 bases fitting TRBD2. The CDR3 extends over 14 amino acids. V was pared by 0 bases and J by 3 bases, with 2 bases of the junction left unmatched. DNA of the CDR3: TGTGCCAGCAGTTTAGCGACTAGCTTCTACGAGCAGTACTTC. Amino acid sequence: CASSLATSFYEQYF.

The chain links TRBV7-9 to TRBJ1-2; D gene ambiguous. The length of the CDR3 is 14 residues. The V gene lost 3 bases and the J gene lost 8 bases, with 16 bases spanning the gap. CDR1 and CDR2 (germline): SEHNR, FQNEAQ (reference sequence). In DNA, the CDR3 is TGTGCCAGCAGCTTGTATGGGGAGGCCCACGGCTACACCTTC. This encodes CASSLYGEAHGYTF.

J is TRBJ2-7 and V is TRBV24-1, with 7 bases that match TRBD2. This CDR3 contains 13 residues. The junction had 1 base not matched to a gene; V was cut back by 3 bases and J by 3 bases. Germline V gene lookup returns CDR1 KGHDR and CDR2 SFDVKD. The CDR3 nucleotides read TGTGCCACCAGTGATGGGGGGGACTACGAGCAGTACTTC. Protein sequence: CATSDGGDYEQYF.

This sequence joins TRBV29-1 and TRBJ1-1, with 8 bases lining up with TRBD1. V lost 3 bases to trimming and J lost 2 bases; unmatched junction nucleotides: 8. This CDR3 is built from 15 residues. Germline CDR1 SQVTM, CDR2 ANQGSEA. Here the CDR3 reads CSVDAGGRGNTEAFF. As DNA, the CDR3 is TGCAGCGTTGACGCAGGGGGCAGGGGTAACACTGAAGCTTTCTTT.

This clonotype has just a few counts. The V and J genes are TRBV4-1 and TRBJ1-2; 8 nucleotides align to TRBD1. The J segment lost 4 bases and the V segment lost 1 base, leaving 14 bases of the junction unmatched. The germline V gene has CDR1 MGHRA and CDR2 YSYEKL. This CDR3 region has 18 residues. The DNA for the CDR3 is TGCGCCAGCAGCCAAGCGACCTGGACAGGGAGCCTTGTCTATGGCTACACCTTC. It codes for CASSQATWTGSLVYGYTF.

V usage is TRBV13 and J usage is TRBJ2-3; TRBD2 aligns across 9 bases. The CDR3 totals 19 residues. V was pared by 2 bases and J by 2 bases, with 14 bases of the junction left unmatched. The germline CDR1 and CDR2 sequences are PRHDT and FYEKMQ (reference sequence). The CDR3 here is CASSLSTGGGAPYTDTQYF. The CDR3 DNA sequence: TGTGCCAGCAGCTTAAGTACTGGCGGGGGGGCCCCGTACACAGATACGCAGTATTTT.

With respect to this clonotype: An end of the junction differs from the germline gene, which may be a read error. V usage is TRBV2 and J usage is TRBJ2-7, with D tentatively TRBD2 (5 bases). The CDR3 length is 13 residues. Germline assignment: CDR1 SNHLY and CDR2 FYNNEI. The CDR3 loop is CASSEDWTYELYF. The CDR3 DNA sequence: TGTGCCAGCAGTGAGGACTGGACCTACGAGCTGTACTTC.

The chain carries TRBV2 and TRBJ2-5; TRBD1 might be the D (6 bases). The CDR3 loop spans 14 amino acids. Trimming took off 6 bases at V and 4 bases at J, with 15 bases between the two ends. Per the germline V gene, CDR1 is SNHLY and CDR2 is FYNNEI. As DNA, the CDR3 is TGTGCCAGCAGAGATGACAGGCAAGGAGAGACCCAGTACTTC. Translating gives CASRDDRQGETQYF.

The rearrangement uses TRBV27 and TRBJ2-3; no firm D call. The CDR3 covers 13 residues. Germline V gene lookup returns CDR1 MNHEY and CDR2 SMNVEV (reference sequence). V was shortened by 6 bases and J by 5 bases, with 12 bases between the two germline ends. In DNA form, the CDR3 reads TGTGCCAGCAGCCCTTACCCAGAAGATACGCAGTATTTT. Protein product: CASSPYPEDTQYF.